This passage covers 6 T cell receptor beta chains from one sample sequenced in a study of PD-1 blockade in classical Hodgkin lymphoma. Each patient's relapse followed autologous stem cell transplantation, and brentuximab vedotin exposure varied. TCRdb keeps only in-frame clones here, not all; method: immunoSEQ multiplex PCR. Of tens of thousands of clones listed, about three quarters were seen once; the top ten hold around 9.9%. The material sequenced was peripheral blood mononuclear cells (PBMCs), taken at baseline. The receptors derive from a human donor with classical Hodgkin lymphoma.

This clone was recorded a few times. J is TRBJ2-7 and V is TRBV5-1; 9 nucleotides match TRBD1. The trim removed 0 bases at V and 6 bases at J, leaving 10 bases unmatched. The length of the CDR3 is 16 residues. In germline, CDR1 is SGHRS, CDR2 YFSETQ. In DNA form, the CDR3 reads TGCGCCAGCAGCTTGGATCCGGGGACAGGGTTCAGCGAGCAGTACTTC. Translated, it gives CASSLDPGTGFSEQYF.

The V and J genes are TRBV18 and TRBJ2-3; weak D call: TRBD1 (6 bases). Trimming removed 3 bases at V and 2 bases at J, with 24 bases between. Germline CDR1 is KGHSH and CDR2 is LQKENI. This CDR3 is 19 amino acids long. The CDR3: CASSPRAGEAGVFTDTQYF. The CDR3 coding sequence is TGTGCCAGCTCACCTCGGGCCGGAGAGGCAGGGGTATTCACAGATACGCAGTATTTT.

This clone was seen a few times. V gene TRBV30 combines with J gene TRBJ1-4, with D maybe TRBD1 (5 bases). Germline CDR1 and CDR2: GTSNPN and SVGIG (reference sequence). This CDR3 spans 19 amino acids. The ends were cut back, 4 bases at V and 5 bases at J, with 29 bases in the middle. CDR3 sequence: CAWIPGLGTAGLRNEKLFF. Here the CDR3 DNA reads TGTGCCTGGATACCCGGCCTGGGAACGGCGGGACTTAGGAATGAAAAACTGTTTTTT.

This chain uses TRBV19 with TRBJ2-3; TRBD1 agrees at 7 bases. CDR3 size: 13 residues. Losses at the gene ends were 0 bases for V and 11 bases for J; bases not matched to a gene: 5. CDR1 is LNHDA and CDR2 is SQIVND in the germline V gene (reference sequence). The DNA of the CDR3 is TGTGCCAGTAGTATAGAGACAGGGTATGGGCAGTATTTT. Residues: CASSIETGYGQYF. The full variable domain, rest sourced from reference TRBV19 and TRBJ2-3, is DGGITQSPKYLFRKEGQNVTLSCEQNLNHDAMYWYRQDPGQGLRLIYYSQIVNDFQKGDIAEGYSVSREKKESFPLTVTSAQKNPTAFYLCASSIETGYGQYFGPGTRLTVL.

The chain is built from TRBV28 and TRBJ2-1; D call uncertain. The CDR3 runs to 11 residues. Trimming removed 3 bases from V and 9 bases from J, with 6 bases in between. Germline CDR1 and CDR2: MDHEN and SYDVKM. CDR3 in DNA: TGTGCCAGCAGTTTGAAGGGTGAGCAGTTCTTC. It codes for CASSLKGEQFF.

Only one count was recorded for this clone. The chain combines TRBV10-1 with TRBJ1-5; a possible D gene is TRBD1 (5 bases). This CDR3 is 17 amino acids long. V lost 7 bases and J 0 bases, leaving 19 bases between the germline ends. Germline V gene data show CDR1 as WNHNN and CDR2 as SYGVQD (reference sequence). The CDR3 DNA reads TGCGCCAGCAACCGCAGGGCATCCTACTATAGCAATCAGCCCCAGCATTTT. Translated, it gives CASNRRASYYSNQPQHF.